The 20 T cell receptor beta chains below were found in one sample sequenced in a study of T cells in Graves' hyperthyroidism and ophthalmopathy. The investigators amplified TCR beta CDR3 regions from RNA transcripts. The HTBI primer set served for first-round RT-PCR of the TCR CDR3. TCRdb ran MiXCR on the multiplex PCR reads and lists one entry per CDR3 protein. The data hold 530,000 or so distinct CDR3 sequences, with around a quarter observed a single time. Sequencing input: blood. The receptors were sampled from a woman between 25 and 40 years old with Graves' ophthalmopathy.

The chain has TRBV4-1 and TRBJ1-1, with D unclear. Per the germline V gene, CDR1 is MGHRA and CDR2 is YSYEKL. V lost 2 bases and J 6 bases, leaving 13 bases between the germline ends. The CDR3 totals 14 residues. The CDR3 region is CASSQRSLDAEAFF. The CDR3 DNA sequence: TGCGCCAGCAGCCAACGATCACTGGACGCTGAAGCTTTCTTT.

The V gene is TRBV2, the J gene TRBJ1-2; 7 bases align to TRBD1. The CDR3 extends over 14 amino acids. CDR1 SNHLY and CDR2 FYNNEI come from the germline V gene. V gave up 6 bases and J gave up 5 bases; unmatched junction bases: 9. The CDR3 DNA reads TGTGCCAGCAGCCAGCAGGGGGTGGATTATGGCTACACCTTC. Its protein is CASSQQGVDYGYTF.

This chain uses TRBV6-1 with TRBJ1-2; the match to TRBD1 covers 12 bases. Looked up from germline, CDR1 is MNHNS and CDR2 is SASEGT. J gave up 3 bases and V 5 bases, and 10 bases lay outside the gene matches. The CDR3 runs to 17 residues. The CDR3 sequence: CASSPPGQGATDYGYTF. In nucleotides, the CDR3 is TGTGCCAGCAGTCCGCCGGGACAGGGGGCGACGGACTATGGCTACACCTTC.

The sample holds many counts of this clonotype. The genes are TRBV27 and TRBJ1-1; D call uncertain. Germline V gene lookup returns CDR1 MNHEY and CDR2 SMNVEV (reference sequence). The CDR3 contains 13 residues. The V end lost 4 bases, the J end lost 1 base, and 7 bases lay between the germline ends. CDR3 DNA: TGTGCCAGCAGTTGGCGATCGAACACTGAAGCTTTCTTT. Protein product: CASSWRSNTEAFF.

This clonotype occurred a few times. The chain is built from TRBV28 and TRBJ1-1, with a weak D call TRBD1 (5 bases). Trimming removed 2 bases from V and 7 bases from J, with 11 bases in between. The CDR3 is 13 residues long. From germline, CDR1 is MDHEN and CDR2 SYDVKM. Here the CDR3 reads CASSLGAGDEAFF. CDR3 in DNA: TGTGCCAGCAGTTTAGGAGCGGGGGATGAAGCTTTCTTT.

This clonotype was seen repeatedly, ten times or more. CDR3 coding DNA: TGCAGTGCTGTTCAGGGGGCCGTCACTGAAGCTTTCTTT. Translation: CSAVQGAVTEAFF. This chain joins TRBV20-1 and TRBJ1-1, with 8 bases matching TRBD1. Looked up from germline, CDR1 is DFQATT and CDR2 is SNEGSKA (reference sequence). After removal of 5 bases from V and 4 bases from J, the junction contained 6 bases not matched to a gene. This CDR3 contains 13 residues.

This clonotype has only a few counts. The V gene is TRBV20-1, the J gene TRBJ2-7, with a weak D call TRBD1 (5 bases). Trimming pared 0 bases from V and 6 bases from J, leaving 12 bases between. The germline V gene has CDR1 DFQATT and CDR2 SNEGSKA (reference sequence). This CDR3 comprises 13 residues. CDR3 in DNA: TGCAGTGCTAGAGATGGGGCCAGACGCGAGCAGTACTTC. This encodes CSARDGARREQYF.

This sequence joins TRBV25-1 and TRBJ2-5; D is tentatively TRBD1 or TRBD2 (6 bases each). Germline V gene data show CDR1 as MGHDK and CDR2 as SYGVNS. The length of the CDR3 is 15 residues. Deletions cut 7 bases from V and 4 bases from J, with 19 bases between. The CDR3 is CASTDAGQGGETQYF. CDR3 sequence (DNA): TGTGCCAGCACGGATGCGGGACAAGGAGGAGAGACCCAGTACTTC. The full variable domain, completed using reference TRBV25-1 and TRBJ2-5, is EADIYQTPRYLVIGTGKKITLECSQTMGHDKMYWYQQDPGMELHLIHYSYGVNSTEKGDLSSESTVSRIRTEHFPLTLESARPSHTSQYLCASTDAGQGGETQYFGPGTRLLVL.

To note about this clonotype: This may stem from a read error, because a much larger clone lies one nucleotide away. The chain employs TRBV12-3 or TRBV12-4 and TRBJ2-6; D is uncertain. The V end lost 7 bases, the J end lost 0 bases, and 7 bases lay between the germline ends. CDR3 length: 14 amino acids. CDR3 protein: CASNLYSGANVLTF. For the CDR3, the DNA is TGTGCCAGCAACTTGTACTCTGGGGCCAACGTCCTGACTTTC.

This clonotype was detected a few times. The chain employs TRBV2 and TRBJ1-2, with D perhaps TRBD1 (6 bases). In germline, CDR1 is SNHLY, CDR2 FYNNEI. Trimming shortened V by 1 base and J by 1 base, and 13 bases separated the two germline ends. The CDR3 is 16 amino acids. The CDR3 region is CASSEGGARRNYGYTF. DNA of the CDR3: TGTGCCAGCAGTGAAGGGGGGGCACGCCGTAACTATGGCTACACCTTC.

Ten or more counts support this clonotype. The chain uses TRBV5-6 and TRBJ1-5; no clear D. Germline lookup yields CDR1 SGHDT and CDR2 YYEEEE. Trimming stripped 3 bases from V and 3 bases from J, with 7 bases between. This CDR3 is 13 amino acids long. The DNA of the CDR3 is TGTGCCAGCAGCTCGACTTTCAATCAGCCCCAGCATTTT. Translating it yields CASSSTFNQPQHF.

This clonotype was detected ten times or more. The gene calls are TRBV20-1 and TRBJ1-6; D is uncertain. The CDR3 is 15 residues long. CDR1 and CDR2 from the germline V gene are DFQATT and SNEGSKA (reference sequence). The germline V and J ends were trimmed by 4 bases and 0 bases, with 10 bases remaining between them. The CDR3 nucleotides read TGCAGTGCTATTATTGGGAGCTCCTATAATTCACCCCTCCACTTT. Protein: CSAIIGSSYNSPLHF.

This clonotype was detected many times. The V and J genes are TRBV19 and TRBJ2-2, with D possibly being TRBD1 (5 bases). CDR3 length equals 16 residues. Germline CDR1 LNHDA, CDR2 SQIVND (reference sequence). Trimming shortened V by 2 bases and J by 1 base, and 11 bases separated the two germline ends. DNA of the CDR3: TGTGCCAGTAGTATATTCAGGACACAGAACACCGGGGAGCTGTTTTTT. This gives the protein CASSIFRTQNTGELFF.

This clonotype occurred a few times. The chain has TRBV12-3 or TRBV12-4 and TRBJ1-2; D is unresolved. The ends were cut back, 4 bases at V and 8 bases at J, with 11 bases in the middle. The CDR3 extends over 12 amino acids. This CDR3 is CASSYDPRGYTF. In nucleotides, the CDR3 is TGTGCCAGCAGTTATGACCCGAGAGGCTACACCTTC.

This sequence joins TRBV7-9 and TRBJ2-7, with 7 nucleotides matching TRBD1. Trimming at V came to 4 bases and at J to 3 bases, leaving 6 bases not matched to a gene. The CDR3 extends over 14 amino acids. Germline CDR1 reads SEHNR; CDR2 reads FQNEAQ (reference sequence). As DNA, the CDR3 is TGTGCCAGCAGCTACACAGGGGTGGACTACGAGCAGTACTTC. It codes for CASSYTGVDYEQYF.

The V gene is TRBV20-1, the J gene TRBJ2-5; 7 nucleotides align to TRBD2. The germline V gene encodes CDR1 DFQATT and CDR2 SNEGSKA (reference sequence). CDR3 length: 12 amino acids. Unmatched junction bases numbered 8, after V lost 8 bases and J lost 5 bases. The CDR3 DNA is TGCAGTACTCGGGGGGTCGGGGAGACCCAGTACTTC. Residues: CSTRGVGETQYF.

This clonotype was recorded many times. This chain joins TRBV27 and TRBJ1-1, with 7 nucleotides matching TRBD1. Germline V gene sequence: CDR1 MNHEY, CDR2 SMNVEV (reference sequence). The CDR3 contains 13 residues. The trim removed 2 bases at V and 10 bases at J, leaving 7 bases unmatched. The CDR3 DNA is TGTGCCAGCAGTTTAGGGACAGCGGTCGGAGCTTTCTTT. Translated, it gives CASSLGTAVGAFF.

This clonotype was recorded at least ten times. The rearrangement links TRBV2 to TRBJ2-5; perhaps TRBD2 as D (6 bases). The V gene lost 5 bases and the J gene lost 5 bases, with 15 bases spanning the gap. Germline CDR1 is SNHLY and CDR2 is FYNNEI. The CDR3 is made up of 14 amino acids. The CDR3 region has the DNA TGTGCCAGCAGTCCCCGACTAGAAGGGGAGACCCAGTACTTC. It encodes CASSPRLEGETQYF.

This clonotype has at least ten counts. V is TRBV12-5 and J is TRBJ1-1; TRBD1 agrees at 9 bases. Germline lookup yields CDR1 LGHNT and CDR2 FRNRAP. This CDR3 has 13 residues. V trimming: 4 bases; J trimming: 8 bases; junction bases outside the gene matches: 5. CDR3 sequence reads: CASGWDRVSEAFF. The CDR3, as DNA: TGTGCTAGTGGTTGGGACAGGGTATCCGAAGCTTTCTTT. Together with reference TRBV12-5 and TRBJ1-1, the CDR3 gives the full variable domain: DARVTQTPRHKVTEMGQEVTMRCQPILGHNTVFWYRQTMMQGLELLAYFRNRAPLDDSGMPKDRFSAEMPDATLATLKIQPSEPRDSAVYFCASGWDRVSEAFFGQGTRLTVV.

There are a few counts of this clonotype. This chain connects TRBV4-1 to TRBJ1-2; TRBD1 aligns across 10 bases. This CDR3 comprises 14 residues. Germline V gene lookup returns CDR1 MGHRA and CDR2 YSYEKL. Trimming removed 6 bases from V and 7 bases from J; junction bases left unmatched: 8. The CDR3 nucleotides read TGCGCCAGCAGGCGGACAGGGGGATCGGGTGGCTACACCTTC. Protein sequence: CASRRTGGSGGYTF.